This is a list of T cell receptor beta chains from one sample in a study of cytomegalovirus exposure and HLA in healthy donors. Here immunoSEQ multiplex PCR was the method, and the copy in TCRdb shows in-frame clones only, minus some. The sample includes 95,000 to 150,000 clones, approximately 70% of them seen just once. Sequencing used PBMCs. Receptors originate from a man aged 18 to 30 in good health and CMV-seronegative. Each CDR3 is given with its conserved first and last residue. Fields, in order: clone size, J gene, V gene, D gene, CDR3 protein, CDR3 DNA. The D gene is left open where the match is weak. The size entry is marked missing in some rows and otherwise reads once, few, many or a size class.

size: NA; J: TRBJ2-3; V: TRBV7-2; D: TRBD2; CDR3: CASSRNSGRTTDTQYF; DNA: TGTGCCAGCAGCCGCAATAGCGGGAGGACCACAGATACGCAGTATTTT
size: NA; J: TRBJ1-5; V: TRBV5-5; D: NA; CDR3: CASSLAGFGSFRSQPQHF; DNA: TGTGCCAGCAGCTTGGCCGGTTTTGGCAGCTTTCGGAGTCAGCCCCAGCATTTT
size: NA; J: TRBJ1-5; V: TRBV6-6; D: NA; CDR3: CASTKWANQPQHF; DNA: TGTGCCAGCACTAAGTGGGCTAATCAGCCCCAGCATTTT
size: NA; J: TRBJ2-1; V: TRBV5-6; D: TRBD2; CDR3: CASSSSGGPYNEQFF; DNA: TGTGCCAGCAGCTCAAGCGGGGGCCCCTACAATGAGCAGTTCTTC
size: few; J: TRBJ2-1; V: TRBV4-2; D: NA; CDR3: CASSRGRREAPPSNEQFF; DNA: TGTGCCAGCAGCCGGGGGAGGAGGGAGGCTCCGCCTTCCAATGAGCAGTTCTTC
size: NA; J: TRBJ2-7; V: TRBV18; D: TRBD1; CDR3: CASSPLGQPTSYEQYF; DNA: TGTGCCAGCTCACCCCTGGGACAGCCCACCTCCTACGAGCAGTACTTC
size: NA; J: TRBJ1-2; V: TRBV28; D: TRBD1; CDR3: CASSSLRDRGPRYGYTF; DNA: TGTGCCAGCAGTTCTCTCCGGGACAGGGGACCTCGCTATGGCTACACCTTC
size: NA; J: TRBJ2-3; V: TRBV6-1; D: TRBD2; CDR3: CASSARLAGGVSTDTQYF; DNA: TGTGCCAGCAGTGCTCGACTAGCGGGAGGGGTAAGCACAGATACGCAGTATTTT
size: NA; J: TRBJ2-5; V: TRBV6-6; D: TRBD1; CDR3: CASSPLDRVETQYF; DNA: TGTGCCAGCAGTCCTCTTGACAGGGTGGAGACCCAGTACTTC
size: NA; J: TRBJ1-5; V: TRBV10-2; D: NA; CDR3: CASSESGGDNQPQHF; DNA: TGCGCCAGCAGTGAGTCAGGGGGGGACAATCAGCCCCAGCATTTT
size: NA; J: TRBJ1-2; V: TRBV27; D: NA; CDR3: CASRPSGAPNYGYTF; DNA: TGTGCCAGCAGGCCGTCAGGGGCACCTAACTATGGCTACACCTTC
size: NA; J: TRBJ2-2; V: TRBV9; D: NA; CDR3: CATSNREHTGELFF; DNA: TGTGCCACCTCAAATCGGGAACACACCGGGGAGCTGTTTTTT
size: NA; J: TRBJ2-2; V: TRBV4-2; D: NA; CDR3: CASSSQGGGELFF; DNA: TGTGCCAGCAGCAGCCAGGGTGGCGGGGAGCTGTTTTTT
size: NA; J: TRBJ1-2; V: TRBV27; D: NA; CDR3: CASKDGGYGYTF; DNA: TGTGCCAGCAAGGACGGAGGCTATGGCTACACCTTC
size: NA; J: TRBJ2-3; V: TRBV7-2; D: TRBD1; CDR3: CASSQRQGGSTDTQYF; DNA: TGTGCCAGCAGCCAAAGACAGGGGGGAAGCACAGATACGCAGTATTTT
size: few; J: TRBJ2-5; V: TRBV2; D: NA; CDR3: CASSEGLVGTQYF; DNA: TGTGCCAGCAGTGAAGGACTAGTTGGGACCCAGTACTTC
size: NA; J: TRBJ2-1; V: TRBV9; D: NA; CDR3: CASSVGVAANNEQFF; DNA: TGTGCCAGCAGCGTAGGCGTAGCGGCGAACAATGAGCAGTTCTTC
size: NA; J: TRBJ2-7; V: TRBV4-3; D: TRBD2; CDR3: CASSQDRGVPYEQYF; DNA: TGCGCCAGCAGCCAAGATCGGGGGGTCCCCTACGAGCAGTACTTC
size: NA; J: TRBJ2-7; V: TRBV19; D: TRBD1; CDR3: CASSPRTGGLQYF; DNA: TGTGCCAGTAGTCCCCGGACAGGGGGTTTGCAGTACTTC
size: NA; J: TRBJ1-2; V: TRBV28; D: NA; CDR3: CASRAPPRQGYTF; DNA: TGTGCCAGCAGAGCCCCTCCCCGACAAGGCTACACCTTC
size: NA; J: TRBJ2-1; V: TRBV19; D: TRBD1; CDR3: CASSSGTGVNEQFF; DNA: TGTGCCAGTAGTTCCGGGACAGGAGTCAATGAGCAGTTCTTC
size: few; J: TRBJ2-3; V: TRBV2; D: NA; CDR3: CASTDSGPSNTQYF; DNA: TGTGCCAGTACGGACAGTGGTCCTTCCAATACGCAGTATTTT
size: NA; J: TRBJ2-5; V: TRBV28; D: NA; CDR3: CASTTVQETQYF; DNA: TGTGCCAGCACAACAGTCCAAGAGACCCAGTACTTC
size: NA; J: TRBJ2-1; V: TRBV5-1; D: TRBD2; CDR3: CASRGLAGGGNEQFF; DNA: TGCGCCAGCAGAGGACTAGCGGGAGGAGGCAATGAGCAGTTCTTC
size: few; J: TRBJ2-6; V: TRBV5-6; D: NA; CDR3: CASSLGVSGANVLTF; DNA: TGTGCCAGCAGCTTGGGCGTCTCTGGGGCCAACGTCCTGACTTTC
size: few; J: TRBJ1-2; V: TRBV9; D: NA; CDR3: CASSVVDTSYGYTF; DNA: TGTGCCAGCAGCGTAGTGGACACTTCCTATGGCTACACCTTC
size: NA; J: TRBJ2-5; V: TRBV19; D: NA; CDR3: CASSIDLSLQETQYF; DNA: TGTGCCAGTAGTATAGATCTGAGTTTGCAAGAGACCCAGTACTTC
size: NA; J: TRBJ2-1; V: TRBV7-9; D: TRBD2; CDR3: CASSFGLAGDNEQFF; DNA: TGTGCCAGCAGCTTCGGACTAGCGGGGGACAATGAGCAGTTCTTC
size: NA; J: TRBJ1-1; V: TRBV28; D: NA; CDR3: CASSLFDREAFF; DNA: TGTGCCAGCAGTTTATTCGACAGGGAAGCTTTCTTT
size: NA; J: TRBJ2-1; V: TRBV11-2; D: NA; CDR3: CASSLTGSGNEQFF; DNA: TGTGCCAGCAGCTTAACAGGGTCGGGCAATGAGCAGTTCTTC
size: NA; J: TRBJ1-2; V: TRBV18; D: TRBD1; CDR3: CASSQKPGQGAYYGYTF; DNA: TGTGCCAGCTCTCAGAAGCCGGGACAGGGGGCGTACTATGGCTACACCTTC
size: NA; J: TRBJ1-2; V: TRBV5-4; D: NA; CDR3: CASSFRDRVNYGYTF; DNA: TGTGCCAGCAGCTTCCGCGACAGAGTAAACTATGGCTACACCTTC
size: NA; J: TRBJ1-3; V: TRBV5-4; D: TRBD1; CDR3: CASSVPGQENTIYF; DNA: TGTGCCAGCAGCGTACCGGGACAGGAAAACACCATATATTTT
size: NA; J: TRBJ1-1; V: TRBV7-8; D: NA; CDR3: CASSLGPSRGEAFF; DNA: TGTGCCAGCAGCTTAGGGCCCTCCCGCGGTGAAGCTTTCTTT
size: few; J: TRBJ2-7; V: TRBV6-6; D: TRBD1; CDR3: CASSYDRGYEQYF; DNA: TGTGCCAGCAGTTACGACAGGGGCTACGAGCAGTACTTC
size: NA; J: TRBJ1-3; V: TRBV28; D: NA; CDR3: CASSQTGWGNTIYF; DNA: TGTGCCAGCAGTCAGACAGGTTGGGGAAACACCATATATTTT
size: few; J: TRBJ2-3; V: TRBV29-1; D: TRBD2; CDR3: CGASGSADTQYF; DNA: TGCGGGGCTAGCGGGAGTGCAGATACGCAGTATTTT
size: NA; J: TRBJ2-1; V: TRBV6-6; D: TRBD2; CDR3: CASSTGTSYVEQFF; DNA: TGTGCCAGCAGTACCGGGACTAGCTACGTTGAGCAGTTCTTC
size: NA; J: TRBJ2-3; V: TRBV7-8; D: NA; CDR3: CASSKGTTDTQYF; DNA: TGTGCCAGCAGCAAAGGGACTACAGATACGCAGTATTTT
size: NA; J: TRBJ1-5; V: TRBV7-8; D: TRBD1; CDR3: CASSPARAGGNQPQHF; DNA: TGTGCCAGCAGCCCCGCCAGGGCAGGGGGGAATCAGCCCCAGCATTTT
size: NA; J: TRBJ1-6; V: TRBV7-9; D: NA; CDR3: CASSWERWGDNSPLHF; DNA: TGTGCCAGCAGCTGGGAACGATGGGGAGATAATTCACCCCTCCACTTT
size: NA; J: TRBJ1-2; V: TRBV6-1; D: TRBD1; CDR3: CASLDRTNYGYTF; DNA: TGTGCCAGCTTGGACAGGACGAACTATGGCTACACCTTC
size: few; J: TRBJ2-7; V: TRBV5-4; D: NA; CDR3: CASSLGAGLSSYEQYF; DNA: TGTGCCAGCAGCTTGGGTGCGGGACTGAGCTCCTACGAGCAGTACTTC
size: NA; J: TRBJ2-7; V: TRBV4-1; D: NA; CDR3: CASSPGAGYFYEQYF; DNA: TGCGCCAGCAGCCCGGGAGCGGGTTATTTCTACGAGCAGTACTTC
size: NA; J: TRBJ1-4; V: TRBV18; D: NA; CDR3: CASSLDRTSDEKLFF; DNA: TGTGCCAGCTCCCTTGACAGGACATCTGATGAAAAACTGTTTTTT
size: NA; J: TRBJ1-5; V: TRBV7-9; D: NA; CDR3: CASSPEGGNQPQHF; DNA: TGTGCCAGCAGCCCCGAGGGGGGGAATCAGCCCCAGCATTTT
size: NA; J: TRBJ1-5; V: TRBV28; D: NA; CDR3: CASSLWELYSNQPQHF; DNA: TGTGCCAGCAGTTTATGGGAGCTATATAGCAATCAGCCCCAGCATTTT
size: NA; J: TRBJ2-7; V: TRBV19; D: TRBD1; CDR3: CASSPRDRPYEQYF; DNA: TGTGCCAGTAGTCCGCGGGACAGGCCCTACGAGCAGTACTTC
size: few; J: TRBJ2-5; V: TRBV5-1; D: NA; CDR3: CASSPGHRETQYF; DNA: TGCGCCAGCAGCCCGGGACACCGAGAGACCCAGTACTTC
size: NA; J: TRBJ2-3; V: TRBV11-1; D: TRBD2; CDR3: CASSPPLGLAGVDTQYF; DNA: TGTGCCAGCAGCCCACCCTTGGGACTAGCGGGTGTAGATACGCAGTATTTT